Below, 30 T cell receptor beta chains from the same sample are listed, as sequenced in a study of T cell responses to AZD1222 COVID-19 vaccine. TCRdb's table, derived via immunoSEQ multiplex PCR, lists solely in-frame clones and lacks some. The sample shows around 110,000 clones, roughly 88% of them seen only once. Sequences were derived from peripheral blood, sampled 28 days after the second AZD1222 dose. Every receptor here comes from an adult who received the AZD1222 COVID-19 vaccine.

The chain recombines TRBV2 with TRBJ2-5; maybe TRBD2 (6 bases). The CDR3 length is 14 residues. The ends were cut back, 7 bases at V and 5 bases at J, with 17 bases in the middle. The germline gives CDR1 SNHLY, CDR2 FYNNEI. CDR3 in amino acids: CASTQGGVGETQYF. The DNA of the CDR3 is TGTGCCAGCACCCAAGGAGGGGTAGGTGAGACCCAGTACTTC.

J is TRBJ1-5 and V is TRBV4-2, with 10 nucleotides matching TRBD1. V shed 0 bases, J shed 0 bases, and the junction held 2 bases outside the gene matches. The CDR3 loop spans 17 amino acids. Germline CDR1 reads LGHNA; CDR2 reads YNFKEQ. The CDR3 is CASSQDWDRGSNQPQHF. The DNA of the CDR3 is TGTGCCAGCAGCCAAGATTGGGACAGGGGTAGCAATCAGCCCCAGCATTTT.

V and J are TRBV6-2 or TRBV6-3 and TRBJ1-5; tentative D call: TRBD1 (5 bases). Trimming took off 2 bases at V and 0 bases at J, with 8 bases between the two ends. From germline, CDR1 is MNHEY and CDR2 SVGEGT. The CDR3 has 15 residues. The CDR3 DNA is TGTGCCAGCAGTTACGGGGGTTATAGCAATCAGCCCCAGCATTTT. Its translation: CASSYGGYSNQPQHF.

The CDR3 here is CASSLAGNYGYTF. CDR3 nucleotides: TGTGCCAGCAGCCTGGCTGGGAACTATGGCTACACCTTC. The chain has TRBV6-5 and TRBJ1-2; D is unresolved. The CDR3 runs to 13 residues. Trimming took 6 bases from V and 2 from J, leaving 10 bases between them. Germline CDR1 and CDR2: MNHEY and SVGAGI.

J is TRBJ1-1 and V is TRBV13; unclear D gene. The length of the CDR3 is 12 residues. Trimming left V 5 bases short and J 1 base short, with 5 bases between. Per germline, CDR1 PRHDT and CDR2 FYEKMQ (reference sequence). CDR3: CASSPGNTEAFF. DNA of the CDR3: TGTGCCAGCAGCCCGGGGAACACTGAAGCTTTCTTT.

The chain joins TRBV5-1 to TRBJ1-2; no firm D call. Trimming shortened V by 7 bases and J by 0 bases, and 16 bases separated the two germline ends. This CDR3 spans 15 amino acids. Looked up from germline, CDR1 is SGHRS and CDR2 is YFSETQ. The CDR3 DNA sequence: TGCGCCAGCCTAGATACACAGTCTCCTAACTATGGCTACACCTTC. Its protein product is CASLDTQSPNYGYTF.

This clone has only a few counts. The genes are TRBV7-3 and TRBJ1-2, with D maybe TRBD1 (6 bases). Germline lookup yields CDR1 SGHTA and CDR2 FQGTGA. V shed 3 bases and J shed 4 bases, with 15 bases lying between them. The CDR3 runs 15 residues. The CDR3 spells CASSFGGSAVYGYTF. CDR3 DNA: TGTGCCAGCAGCTTCGGGGGCTCGGCTGTCTATGGCTACACCTTC.

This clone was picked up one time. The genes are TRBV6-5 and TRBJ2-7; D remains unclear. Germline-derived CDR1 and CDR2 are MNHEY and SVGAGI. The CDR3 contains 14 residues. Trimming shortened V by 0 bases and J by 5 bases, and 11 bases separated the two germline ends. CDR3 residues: CASSYSGQMDEQYF. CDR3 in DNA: TGTGCCAGCAGTTACTCGGGCCAGATGGACGAGCAGTACTTC.

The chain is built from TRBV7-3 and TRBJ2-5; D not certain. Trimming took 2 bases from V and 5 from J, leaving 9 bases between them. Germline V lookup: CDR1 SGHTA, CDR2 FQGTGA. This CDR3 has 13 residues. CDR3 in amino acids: CASSLVVRETQYF. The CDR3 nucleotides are TGTGCCAGCAGCTTAGTCGTTCGGGAGACCCAGTACTTC. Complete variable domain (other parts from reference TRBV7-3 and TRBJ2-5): GAGVSQTPSNKVTEKGKYVELRCDPISGHTALYWYRQSLGQGPEFLIYFQGTGAADDSGLPNDRFFAVRPEGSVSTLKIQRTERGDSAVYLCASSLVVRETQYFGPGTRLLVL.

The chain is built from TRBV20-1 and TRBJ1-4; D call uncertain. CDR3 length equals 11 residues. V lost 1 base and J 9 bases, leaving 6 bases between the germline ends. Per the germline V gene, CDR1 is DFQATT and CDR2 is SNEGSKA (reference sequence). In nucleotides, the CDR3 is TGCAGTGCTAGAGGCCCACAAAAACTGTTTTTT. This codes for CSARGPQKLFF.

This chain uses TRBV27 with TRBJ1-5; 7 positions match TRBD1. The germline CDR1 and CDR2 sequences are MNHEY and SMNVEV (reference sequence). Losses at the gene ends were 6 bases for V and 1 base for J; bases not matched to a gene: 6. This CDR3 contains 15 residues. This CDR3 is CASRATGLSNQPQHF. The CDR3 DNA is TGTGCCAGCAGGGCGACAGGGTTGAGCAATCAGCCCCAGCATTTT.

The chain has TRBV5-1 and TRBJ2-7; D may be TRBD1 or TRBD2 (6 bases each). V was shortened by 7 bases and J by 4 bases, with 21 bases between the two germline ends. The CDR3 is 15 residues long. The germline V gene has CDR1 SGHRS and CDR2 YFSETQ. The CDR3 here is CASQVGGSPVYEQYF. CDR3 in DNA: TGCGCCAGCCAGGTGGGGGGCTCGCCGGTTTACGAGCAGTACTTC.

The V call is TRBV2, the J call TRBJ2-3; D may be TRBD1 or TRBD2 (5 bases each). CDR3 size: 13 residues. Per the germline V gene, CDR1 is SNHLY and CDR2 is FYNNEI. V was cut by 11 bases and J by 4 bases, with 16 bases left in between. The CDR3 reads CAGAFMGADTQYF. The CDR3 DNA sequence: TGTGCCGGGGCTTTCATGGGGGCAGATACGCAGTATTTT. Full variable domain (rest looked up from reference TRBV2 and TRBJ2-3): EPEVTQTPSHQVTQMGQEVILRCVPISNHLYFYWYRQILGQKVEFLVSFYNNEISEKSEIFDDQFSVERPDGSNFTLKIRSTKLEDSAMYFCAGAFMGADTQYFGPGTRLTVL.

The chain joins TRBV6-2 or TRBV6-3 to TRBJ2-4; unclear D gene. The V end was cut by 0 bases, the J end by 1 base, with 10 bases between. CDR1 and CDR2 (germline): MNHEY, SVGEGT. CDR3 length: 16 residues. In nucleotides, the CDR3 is TGTGCCAGCAGTTACTCGGATTATGGGGCCAAAAACATTCAGTACTTC. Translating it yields CASSYSDYGAKNIQYF.

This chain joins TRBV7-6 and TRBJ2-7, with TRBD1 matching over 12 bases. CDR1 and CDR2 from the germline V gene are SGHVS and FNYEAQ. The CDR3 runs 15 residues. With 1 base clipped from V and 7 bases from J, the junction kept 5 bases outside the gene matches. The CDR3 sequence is CASSLGGTGGAEQYF. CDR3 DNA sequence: TGTGCCAGCAGCTTAGGTGGGACAGGGGGCGCGGAGCAGTACTTC.

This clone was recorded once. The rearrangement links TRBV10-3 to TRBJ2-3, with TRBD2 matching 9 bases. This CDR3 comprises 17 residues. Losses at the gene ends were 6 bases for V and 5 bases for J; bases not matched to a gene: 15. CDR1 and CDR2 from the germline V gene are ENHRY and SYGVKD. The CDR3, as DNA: TGTGCCATCAGGTCGACTAGCGGCCCGACGAAGGTAGATACGCAGTATTTT. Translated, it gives CAIRSTSGPTKVDTQYF.

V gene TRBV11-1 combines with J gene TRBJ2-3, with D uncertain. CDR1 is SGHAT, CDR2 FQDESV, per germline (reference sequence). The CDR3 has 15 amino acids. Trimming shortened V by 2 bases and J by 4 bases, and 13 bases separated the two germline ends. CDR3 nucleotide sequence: TGTGCCAGCAGCTTACAGAGGTTAAGGTCAGATACGCAGTATTTT. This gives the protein CASSLQRLRSDTQYF.

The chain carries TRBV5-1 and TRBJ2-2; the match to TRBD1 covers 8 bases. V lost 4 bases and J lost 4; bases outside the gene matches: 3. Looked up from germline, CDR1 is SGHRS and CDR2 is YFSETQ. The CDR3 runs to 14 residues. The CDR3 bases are TGCGCCAGCAGCGGGGGACAGGCCACCGGGGAGCTGTTTTTT. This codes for CASSGGQATGELFF.

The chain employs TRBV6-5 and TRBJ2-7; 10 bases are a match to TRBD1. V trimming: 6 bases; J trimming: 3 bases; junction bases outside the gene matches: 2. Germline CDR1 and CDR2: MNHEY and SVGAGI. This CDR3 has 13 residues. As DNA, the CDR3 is TGTGCCAGCAGGGACAGGGGGGACTACGAGCAGTACTTC. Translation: CASRDRGDYEQYF.

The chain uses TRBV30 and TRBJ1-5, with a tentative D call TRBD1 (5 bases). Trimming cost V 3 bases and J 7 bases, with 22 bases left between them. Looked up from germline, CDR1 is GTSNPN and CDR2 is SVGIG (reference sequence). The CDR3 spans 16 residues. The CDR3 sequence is CAWSRGKGLLGQPQHF. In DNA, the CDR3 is TGTGCCTGGAGCCGGGGGAAGGGGCTGCTGGGACAGCCCCAGCATTTT.

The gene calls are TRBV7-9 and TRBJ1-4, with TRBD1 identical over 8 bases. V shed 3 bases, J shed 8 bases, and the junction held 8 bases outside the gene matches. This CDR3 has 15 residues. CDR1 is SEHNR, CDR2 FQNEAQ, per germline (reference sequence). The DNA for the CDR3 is TGTGCCAGCAGCTTTTGGGCAGGGGGCGCGGAAAAACTGTTTTTT. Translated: CASSFWAGGAEKLFF.

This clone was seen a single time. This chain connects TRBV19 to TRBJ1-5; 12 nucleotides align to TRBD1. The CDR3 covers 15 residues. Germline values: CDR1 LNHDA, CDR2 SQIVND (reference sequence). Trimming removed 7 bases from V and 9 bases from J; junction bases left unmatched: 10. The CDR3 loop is CASKEGQGALWPQHF. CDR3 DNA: TGTGCCAGTAAGGAGGGACAGGGGGCTCTCTGGCCCCAGCATTTT. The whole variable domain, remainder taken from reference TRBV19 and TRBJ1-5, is DGGITQSPKYLFRKEGQNVTLSCEQNLNHDAMYWYRQDPGQGLRLIYYSQIVNDFQKGDIAEGYSVSREKKESFPLTVTSAQKNPTAFYLCASKEGQGALWPQHFGDGTRLSIL.

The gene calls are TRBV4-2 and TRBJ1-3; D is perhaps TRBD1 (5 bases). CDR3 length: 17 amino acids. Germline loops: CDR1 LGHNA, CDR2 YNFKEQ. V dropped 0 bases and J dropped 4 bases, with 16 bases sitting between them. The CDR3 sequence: CASSQEGGRSRGNTIYF. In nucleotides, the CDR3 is TGTGCCAGCAGCCAAGAGGGGGGTAGGTCGAGGGGAAACACCATATATTTT.

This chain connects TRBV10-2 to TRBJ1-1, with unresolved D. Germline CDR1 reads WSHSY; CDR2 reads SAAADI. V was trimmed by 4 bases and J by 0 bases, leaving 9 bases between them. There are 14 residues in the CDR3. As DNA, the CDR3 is TGCGCCAGCAGTGTGGCGCCTCTGAACACTGAAGCTTTCTTT. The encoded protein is CASSVAPLNTEAFF.

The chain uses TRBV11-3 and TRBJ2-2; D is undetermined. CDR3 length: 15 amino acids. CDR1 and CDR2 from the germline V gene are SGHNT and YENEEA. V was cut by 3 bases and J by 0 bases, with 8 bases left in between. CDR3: CASSFSGPNTGELFF. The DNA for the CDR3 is TGTGCCAGCAGCTTCTCCGGCCCGAACACCGGGGAGCTGTTTTTT.

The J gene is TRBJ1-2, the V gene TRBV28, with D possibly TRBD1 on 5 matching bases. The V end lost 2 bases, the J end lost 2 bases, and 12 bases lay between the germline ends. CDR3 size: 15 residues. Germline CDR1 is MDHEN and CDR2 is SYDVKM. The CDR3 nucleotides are TGTGCCAGCAGTTTAGGGGCAGTGGGAAACTATGGCTACACCTTC. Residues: CASSLGAVGNYGYTF.

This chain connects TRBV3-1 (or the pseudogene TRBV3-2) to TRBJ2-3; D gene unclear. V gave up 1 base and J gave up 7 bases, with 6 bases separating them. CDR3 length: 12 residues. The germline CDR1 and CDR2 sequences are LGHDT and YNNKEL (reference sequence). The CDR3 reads CASSQVGYTQYF. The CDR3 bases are TGTGCCAGCAGCCAAGTGGGCTATACGCAGTATTTT.

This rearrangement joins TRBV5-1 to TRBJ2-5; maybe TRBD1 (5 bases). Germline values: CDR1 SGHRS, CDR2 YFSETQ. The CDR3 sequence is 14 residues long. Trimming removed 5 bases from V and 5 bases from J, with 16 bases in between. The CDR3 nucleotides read TGCGCCAGCAGACCTCAGGGTGCCGGGGAGACCCAGTACTTC. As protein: CASRPQGAGETQYF.

The CDR3 here is CASSPGSDTQYF. CDR3 nucleotides: TGTGCCAGCAGTCCAGGGTCAGATACGCAGTATTTT. J is TRBJ2-3 and V is TRBV11-3; D may be TRBD1 (5 bases). CDR3 length: 12 amino acids. Germline-derived CDR1 and CDR2 are SGHNT and YENEEA. V was pared by 6 bases and J by 4 bases, with 8 bases between. The whole variable domain, filled in from reference TRBV11-3 and TRBJ2-3, reads EAGVVQSPRYKIIEKKQPVAFWCNPISGHNTLYWYLQNLGQGPELLIRYENEEAVDDSQLPKDRFSAERLKGVDSTLKIQPAELGDSAVYLCASSPGSDTQYFGPGTRLTVL.

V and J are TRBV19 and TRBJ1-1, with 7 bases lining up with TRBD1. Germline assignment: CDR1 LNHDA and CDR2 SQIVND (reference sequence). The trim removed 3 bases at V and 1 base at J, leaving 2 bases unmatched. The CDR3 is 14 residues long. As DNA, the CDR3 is TGTGCCAGTAGTATTCAGGGGGGGAACACTGAAGCTTTCTTT. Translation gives CASSIQGGNTEAFF.